This T cell receptor (beta chain) was observed in a study of a mutant IDH1 vaccine in newly diagnosed glioma. Study at large: Treated patients, 62.5% male and roughly 40% female, averaged about 40 years of age. It was radiotherapy, temozolomide, or both that patients received previously, with most receiving both. Participants attended visit V12, the safety follow-up, at week 35, and then attended visit V13 at week 47.

This clone was found a few times. What it recognizes is unknown. Clones were sequenced by immunoSEQ multiplex PCR, and TCRdb holds only the in-frame ones, with some missing. The table has about 67,000 clones, 75% to 90% seen once. The time point here: week 47, end of study. In every dose of vaccine, 300 ug of mutant IDH1 20-mer peptide was given alongside topical imiquimod. Sample: PBMCs, taken from a glioma patient whose treatment included an IDH1 peptide vaccine. The receptor comes from a man aged 30 to 45 with glioma.

The CDR3 sequence: CASSGEGGSTEAFF. CDR3 nucleotides: TGTGCCAGCAGTGGGGAAGGGGGTAGCACTGAAGCTTTCTTT. V is TRBV2 and J is TRBJ1-1; maybe TRBD1 (6 bases). The CDR3 loop spans 14 amino acids. V lost 4 bases and J lost 4, with 13 bases in between. Germline V CDR1 and CDR2: SNHLY, FYNNEI.